What follows are 14 T cell receptor beta chains derived from one specimen sequenced in a study of regulatory T cells in long-lasting Graves disease. CDR3 regions were amplified by Arm-PCR using iRepertoire HTBI primers to build TCR beta libraries. TCRdb re-derived calls from the multiplex PCR reads in MiXCR, one entry per CDR3 protein. Of around 420,000 distinct CDR3 sequences listed, around 15% are singletons. Sample time point: newly diagnosed GD, antithyroid drugs for less than 3 months. PBMCs provided the RNA from which the TCR library was made. The sample here was peripheral blood mononuclear cells (PBMCs), taken at new diagnosis, from a patient treated with antithyroid drugs. The origin of the receptors is a female donor with Graves disease.

A few counts support this clonotype. J is TRBJ2-2 and V is TRBV9; D possibly matches TRBD1 or TRBD2 (6 bases each). With 0 bases removed from V and 3 bases from J, the gap between germline ends came to 9 bases. This CDR3 is 15 amino acids long. Germline V CDR1 and CDR2: SGDLS, YYNGEE. CDR3 loop: CASSVAGGDTGELFF. Written as DNA, the CDR3 is TGTGCCAGCAGCGTAGCCGGGGGCGACACCGGGGAGCTGTTTTTT.

This clonotype was picked up many times. In nucleotides, the CDR3 is TGTGCCAGCAGCCCCGGGACCGTCCCTAACTATGGCTACACCTTC. It encodes CASSPGTVPNYGYTF. This chain uses TRBV7-6 with TRBJ1-2; D may be TRBD1 (5 bases). The ends were cut back, 5 bases at V and 0 bases at J, with 13 bases in the middle. Germline loops: CDR1 SGHVS, CDR2 FNYEAQ. CDR3 length: 15 amino acids.

This clonotype was counted at least ten times. The V and J genes are TRBV30 and TRBJ1-1; 11 nucleotides align to TRBD1. The germline CDR1 and CDR2 sequences are GTSNPN and SVGIG (reference sequence). V was pared by 0 bases and J by 1 base, with 10 bases of the junction left unmatched. The CDR3 runs to 18 residues. The CDR3 DNA reads as TGTGCCTGGAGTGTTTACCGGGACAGGGGGTTGGGGAACACTGAAGCTTTCTTT. Protein sequence: CAWSVYRDRGLGNTEAFF.

This clonotype appeared a few times. The chain joins TRBV6-1 to TRBJ1-5; TRBD1 might be the D (5 bases). Trimming removed 1 base from V and 3 bases from J, with 10 bases in between. The germline V gene encodes CDR1 MNHNS and CDR2 SASEGT. This CDR3 region has 15 residues. This CDR3 reads CASSEVDSPNQPQHF. CDR3 nucleotide sequence: TGTGCCAGCAGTGAAGTAGACAGCCCCAATCAGCCCCAGCATTTT.

This clonotype was seen at least ten times. The chain joins TRBV14 to TRBJ1-6; D is perhaps TRBD1 (5 bases). Germline V CDR1 and CDR2: SGHDN, FVKESK. Trimming left V 1 base short and J 4 bases short, with 14 bases between. The CDR3 totals 17 residues. The CDR3 nucleotides read TGTGCCAGCAGCCAAGGCCCTACGGGACTATATAATTCACCCCTCCACTTT. The encoded protein is CASSQGPTGLYNSPLHF.

This clonotype was counted at least ten times. J is TRBJ2-7 and V is TRBV27; weak D call: TRBD1 (5 bases). Per germline, CDR1 MNHEY and CDR2 SMNVEV (reference sequence). V was pared by 4 bases and J by 3 bases, with 10 bases between. CDR3 length: 13 residues. CDR3 region: CASSSARVYEQYF. The CDR3 nucleotides read TGTGCCAGCAGTTCCGCCAGGGTCTACGAGCAGTACTTC.

There are many counts of this clonotype. The rearrangement uses TRBV30 and TRBJ2-1; possibly TRBD2 for D (6 bases). V lost 0 bases, J lost 6 bases, and 15 bases lay in between. CDR1 and CDR2 (germline): GTSNPN, SVGIG (reference sequence). The CDR3 is 15 amino acids. In DNA, the CDR3 is TGTGCCTGGAGTGTACGCGGTAGCGGCCCCAATGAGCAGTTCTTC. Translating gives CAWSVRGSGPNEQFF.

This clonotype was picked up many times. The J gene is TRBJ1-6, the V gene TRBV6-2 or TRBV6-3, with a weak D call TRBD1 (5 bases). The CDR3 totals 12 residues. V gave up 5 bases and J gave up 17 bases, with 16 bases separating them. Looked up from germline, CDR1 is MNHEY and CDR2 is SVGEGT. DNA of the CDR3: TGTGCCAGCAGTCTACGCATCGACAGTATCCACTTT. Translation: CASSLRIDSIHF.

This clonotype was seen a handful of times. The V call is TRBV5-1, the J call TRBJ2-3, with D possibly being TRBD2 (6 bases). V was pared by 2 bases and J by 3 bases, with 13 bases between. The CDR3 runs 15 residues. Germline values: CDR1 SGHRS, CDR2 YFSETQ. Here the CDR3 reads CASSFRGRMTDTQYF. The CDR3, as DNA: TGCGCCAGCAGCTTCCGTGGGAGGATGACAGATACGCAGTATTTT.

This clonotype was observed a handful of times. This chain joins TRBV6-5 and TRBJ1-3, with D hard to call. Germline-derived CDR1 and CDR2 are MNHEY and SVGAGI. Trimming left V 2 bases short and J 4 bases short, with 6 bases between. The CDR3 loop spans 13 amino acids. DNA for the CDR3: TGTGCCAGCAGTTACCCCGGGGGAAACACCATATATTTT. It specifies CASSYPGGNTIYF.

This clonotype was picked up many times. The rearrangement joins TRBV12-3 or TRBV12-4 to TRBJ1-5, with D perhaps TRBD1 (5 bases). The CDR3 contains 13 residues. Trimming cost V 5 bases and J 6 bases, with 11 bases left between them. The CDR3: CASSIQQVQPQHF. The CDR3 DNA is TGTGCCAGCAGTATCCAACAGGTTCAGCCCCAGCATTTT.

V and J are TRBV5-6 and TRBJ2-3; D tentatively reads TRBD1 or TRBD2 (6 bases each). Deletions cut 1 base from V and 6 bases from J, with 15 bases between. The length of the CDR3 is 15 residues. CDR1 SGHDT and CDR2 YYEEEE come from the germline V gene. In DNA form, the CDR3 reads TGTGCCAGCAGCTTGTGGGGGGCCGGCCCCGATACGCAGTATTTT. It codes for CASSLWGAGPDTQYF.

This clonotype was detected a few times. The rearrangement joins TRBV7-2 to TRBJ2-2; D may be TRBD1 (7 bases). This CDR3 has 17 amino acids. Germline lookup yields CDR1 SGHTA and CDR2 FQGNSA. V was cut by 5 bases and J by 5 bases, with 21 bases left in between. Written as DNA, the CDR3 is TGTGCCAGCAGCCCTTCTCGTTTCAGGGGGGTTACCGGGGAGCTGTTTTTT. The encoded protein is CASSPSRFRGVTGELFF.

This clonotype was picked up many times. The chain couples TRBV20-1 to TRBJ1-1; D may be TRBD1 (5 bases). The CDR3 length is 13 residues. V was clipped by 1 base and J by 3 bases, with 9 bases between them. Germline-derived CDR1 and CDR2 are DFQATT and SNEGSKA (reference sequence). Here the CDR3 reads CSARVTGDTEAFF. The CDR3 DNA follows: TGCAGTGCTAGAGTTACGGGGGACACTGAAGCTTTCTTT.